This is a list of T cell receptor beta chains from one sample in a study of blood T cell repertoires in COVID-19. This table comes from immunoSEQ multiplex PCR, and its TCRdb copy is limited to in-frame clones, with some not included. The sample comprises approximately 140,000 clones, about 81% of which are singletons, and roughly 2.3% rests with the top ten. What was sequenced was PBMCs or T cells enriched from blood (not recorded which). These receptors came from a man aged 35 to 55 with acute COVID-19. Each CDR3 is given without its conserved first and last residue.

v_call	j_call	cdr3_aa
TRBV15	TRBJ1-6	ATSSSTTGQVYSPLH
TRBV18	TRBJ2-1	ASSSASSYNEQF
TRBV4-2	TRBJ2-2	ASSLGLQGANTGELF
TRBV3-1/TRBV3-2	TRBJ1-4	ASSQGRPTKNEKLF
TRBV7-3	TRBJ2-7	ASSYHQGPYEQY
TRBV19	TRBJ1-3	ASSIGEAGNTIY
TRBV9	TRBJ1-2	ASSVTDIYGYT
TRBV19	TRBJ1-1	ASKYQGAVNTEAF
TRBV10-3	TRBJ1-1	AISATGGNTEAF
TRBV24-1	TRBJ2-7	ATSDTPIQRGGYEQY
TRBV7-9	TRBJ1-6	ASSLFGGGDNSPLH
TRBV6-7	TRBJ2-7	ARTSGRKLKDEQY
TRBV20-1	TRBJ2-7	SGQLTYEQY
TRBV6-6	TRBJ2-7	ASKEQIAYEQY
TRBV11-1	TRBJ1-2	ASSAQGYGYT
TRBV29-1	TRBJ1-2	SVGDRGRGSDGYT
TRBV7-8	TRBJ1-2	ASSLGADYGYT
TRBV18	TRBJ1-4	ASSPPVGRGAHEKLF
TRBV12-3/TRBV12-4	TRBJ2-1	ASSFYGEQF
TRBV9	TRBJ1-1	ASSRTGGDFTEAF
TRBV7-9	TRBJ1-4	ASSLLATNEKLF
TRBV11-1	TRBJ2-7	ASSPRQGISYEQY
TRBV5-1	TRBJ2-2	ASSLGFGSTGELF
TRBV15	TRBJ1-2	ATSRAGTGGSYGYT
TRBV5-6	TRBJ1-4	ASSARGYEKLF
TRBV7-9	TRBJ2-2	ASSRTPGELF
TRBV3-1/TRBV3-2	TRBJ2-7	ASSQGLAGGPSYEQY
TRBV5-8	TRBJ2-3	ASSLGIDTDTQY
TRBV6-5	TRBJ2-5	ASSYFDRREETQY
TRBV7-2	TRBJ2-3	ASSQTSDPLDTQY
TRBV10-2	TRBJ2-3	ASSPGLAGADTQY
TRBV4-1	TRBJ2-7	ASSQETRLANEQY
TRBV2	TRBJ1-5	ASSEGSLSNQPQH
TRBV6-5	TRBJ1-2	ASSSPPFQDGYT
TRBV2	TRBJ1-5	ASTRTGFRPQPQH
TRBV2	TRBJ1-1	ASWLGQGATEAF
TRBV20-1	TRBJ2-5	SASGAGTQETQY
TRBV5-1	TRBJ1-2	ASSFSGGYGYT
TRBV25-1	TRBJ2-6	ASSEYVGSSGANVLT
TRBV19	TRBJ1-3	ASSIPGGGNTIY
TRBV19	TRBJ2-5	ASRQGKETQY
TRBV2	TRBJ1-1	ASTSRGQGNTEAF
TRBV19	TRBJ2-2	ASSSTPGGRELF
TRBV10-1	TRBJ2-1	ASSVSAASYNEQF
TRBV7-8	TRBJ1-6	ASSLEPGGSPLH
TRBV5-5	TRBJ1-3	ASSLAGQGDTGNTIY
TRBV28	TRBJ1-2	ASSSRTGRPGYT
TRBV6-6	TRBJ1-1	ASSRPGGEAF
TRBV6-5	TRBJ1-1	ASRGTVNTEAF
TRBV30	TRBJ2-1	AWSVDRGNEQF
TRBV28	TRBJ1-5	ASRPLLDGNNQPQH
TRBV2	TRBJ2-7	ASSLSGEAEQY
TRBV7-9	TRBJ2-5	ASSQGTDRQETQY
TRBV7-9	TRBJ2-2	ASSFRPGELF
TRBV10-2	TRBJ1-2	ASTQGGQGGYGYT